This T cell receptor (beta chain) was recorded in a study of blood T cell repertoires in COVID-19. The wider study: The analysed material was cDNA or gDNA that came from T cells, B-cell-depleted T cells, or PBMCs.

Clones were sequenced by immunoSEQ multiplex PCR, and TCRdb holds only the in-frame ones, with some missing. Seen here are over 200,000 clones, approximately 84% observed once, and the top ten hold about a sixth. Enrolled through a virtual design, the participants were between about 18 and 89 years of age and came from about two dozen US areas. The study assigned cohorts using participant-reported clinical history. Recovery among Cohort 3 donors was established by two negative PCRs, clearance, or symptom resolution. The specimen was PBMCs or T cells enriched from blood (not recorded which). This TCR was recovered from a young man who had recovered from COVID-19.

This CDR3 is CASSLGAFQETQYF. CDR3 nucleotides: TGTGCCAGCAGCTTAGGGGCATTCCAAGAGACCCAGTACTTC. V is TRBV11-2 and J is TRBJ2-5, with unresolved D. CDR1 is SGHAT and CDR2 is FQNNGV in the germline V gene. Trimming cost V 1 base and J 1 base, with 7 bases left between them. The CDR3 covers 14 residues.